Sequencing of this TCR beta chain was carried out in a study of T cell responses to AZD1222 COVID-19 vaccine. Here immunoSEQ multiplex PCR was the method, and the copy in TCRdb shows in-frame clones only, minus some. There are tens of thousands of clones in the sample; roughly 90% occur only once, and less than 3.5% lies in the top ten. The CDR3 spans 15 residues. Per germline, CDR1 SGHTA and CDR2 FQGTGA. Trimming pared 5 bases from V and 6 bases from J, leaving 16 bases between. The sequences come from peripheral blood, collected on day 0 of MenACWY control vaccination. The sequence derives from an adult in good health. The V and J genes are TRBV7-3 and TRBJ2-2; D tentatively fits TRBD1 or TRBD2 (5 bases each). CDR3 region: CASSIGGIGAGELFF. The CDR3 DNA sequence: TGTGCCAGCAGCATTGGGGGAATCGGGGCCGGGGAGCTGTTTTTT.